This TCR beta chain was sequenced during a study of T cells in Graves' hyperthyroidism and ophthalmopathy (dated by TCRdb to 2018 to 2020). Background on the whole study: Peripheral blood was collected at initial diagnosis, before any treatment. TCR V-J signatures able to tell the groups apart were searched for in a discovery cohort of 90 to 100 patients, of whom more than 40 had Graves' ophthalmopathy and more than 55 had stable Graves' hyperthyroidism. Prospective prediction of ophthalmopathy was tested in an independent validation cohort of some 19 hyperthyroidism patients and some 17 patients who later progressed to ophthalmopathy. For training and testing, the 100 or so patients in the discovery cohort were randomly divided in a 7:3 ratio. In addition, the study compared T-cell repertoires in thyroid tissue and in blood from five to seven Graves' hyperthyroidism patients. Following sampling, methimazole starting at 30 mg daily was given to hyperthyroidism patients, and high-dose intravenous methylprednisolone was given to ophthalmopathy patients. The paper describes TCR Vbeta CDR3 sequencing of fewer than 150 peripheral blood samples, made up of 43 ophthalmopathy patients, around 73 hyperthyroidism patients and 17 progressor patients.

What the authors observed across the whole study: A model built on a 13 V-J signature distinguished ophthalmopathy from stable hyperthyroidism, reaching roughly 88% sensitivity and around 81% specificity in cross-validation and 80%/75% in testing. Sample size was not statistically predetermined, and investigators were not blinded to group allocation. Most expanded thyroid clonotypes (frequency above 0.001) were also found in blood, which suggests that blood repertoires may mirror thyroid immune responses. In validation, the model predicted progression to ophthalmopathy a median of roughly 6.1 months before onset, with 65% to 71% sensitivity and just under 75% specificity.

The TCR beta CDR3 regions were amplified from RNA transcripts. For the first round of RT-PCR on the TCR CDR3, the HTBI primer set was used together with the Qiagen OneStep RT-PCR kit. A second multiplex PCR round built the libraries, followed by size selection and purification. The libraries were sequenced on an Illumina HiSeq2000 using paired-end 100 bp reads. From the authors' description of their analysis: SOAPnuke was used to process the raw data, throwing out any read that contained adapters or uncalled bases, had a mean Phred below 15, or lacked an exact constant-primer or identifier match. High-quality paired reads were merged using COPE v1.2.5, and each unique nucleotide sequence was defined as a clonotype. MiTCR v1.1 was used to align clonotypes to the IMGT TRBV, TRBD and TRBJ reference segments. Only V-J combinations with frequency above 0.0001, covering about 99% of repertoires, were analysed. The TCS score was defined as the ratio of F50 (clonal expansion) to E x V (chaos), calculated using BLOSUM62-based TCRdist between CDR3 peptides within each V-J. Welch's t-statistics and random forest reduced around 520 V-J features to 13, which were used in a naive Bayes classifier (R e1071). TCRdb applied fastp at Q25 and MiXCR to the public reads, then kept only in-frame beta chains. A single entry per CDR3 protein holds the most common genes and DNA from its merged rows. TCRdb, not the original authors, processed these V and J calls. This sample lists under 350,000 distinct CDR3 sequences; around a sixth were detected once. Less than 65% of the sample belongs to the ten largest clones.

Concerning this clonotype: The antigen it recognizes is unknown. No base quality values were provided; no much bigger clone lies one nucleotide off.

Taken from cysteine to phenylalanine, the CDR3 has 14 residues. Of all the DNA, just the CDR3 is kept, 42 bases in frame from base 1. The germline V gene (reference sequence) specifies LNHDA as CDR1 and SQIVND as CDR2. V loses 3 bases of germline sequence and J loses 1 base, and the interval between the two ends is 9 bases. Stable Graves' hyperthyroidism was defined as the absence of progression to ophthalmopathy over 18 months of follow-up. Hyperthyroidism patients were newly diagnosed, with disease duration under 2 months, and aged 18 to 65 years. The study excluded patients with uncontrolled infections, other autoimmune diseases, pregnancy or lactation. Diagnoses were established on the basis of clinical symptoms, serum thyroxine and TRAb, thyroid ultrasound, and orbital computed tomography. PBMCs were isolated from 8 to 10 ml of fresh peripheral blood by Ficoll-Paque density gradient centrifugation. Trizol reagent was used to extract total RNA, and RNA quality was then checked on an Agilent 2100 Bioanalyzer.

This TCR was sampled from a woman in her fifties or sixties with Graves' hyperthyroidism. The sequence joins TRBV19 to TRBJ1-1, and the D gene may be TRBD1, 6 bases matching. Sample: blood. The nucleotide sequence is TGTGCCAGTAGTATGGTCAGGGGGAACACTGAAGCTTTCTTT. It specifies CASSMVRGNTEAFF.